The following is a TCR beta chain sequence with its context. Original methodology: Reference gene primer amplification in the assay estimated nucleated cell counts. Assay used: immunoSEQ multiplex PCR; TCRdb lists only in-frame clones, some missing. The V and J calls and clone size come from that table; D and trimming were worked out from the DNA. The sample holds about 58,000 clones; more than 60% are singletons and the top ten take nearly 5%. The data belong to a study of blood T cell repertoires in COVID-19. Whole-study context: COVID-19 samples collected from the United States, Italy and Spain covered acute and convalescent phases. Nucleic acid was either cDNA or gDNA, and it came from T cells, B-cell-depleted T cells, or PBMCs.

The ends were cut back, 6 bases at V and 2 bases at J, with 14 bases in the middle. The CDR3 covers 14 residues. CDR1 and CDR2 from the germline V gene are MNHEY and SVGAGI. V and J are TRBV6-5 and TRBJ2-7; maybe TRBD1 (6 bases). Sample: peripheral blood. The sequence derives from a human donor in a cohort sampled during active COVID-19. The CDR3 DNA follows: TGTGCCAGCAGAATCCAGACAGGTCCCTACGAGCAGTACTTC. Translated, it gives CASRIQTGPYEQYF.